A selection of T cell receptor beta chains follows, all from one sample in a study of shared clonotypes between healthy human individuals. TCRdb keeps only in-frame clones here, not all; method: immunoSEQ multiplex PCR. The sample carries roughly 2.2 million clones, 85% to 95% recorded once. Sequenced: naive CD4+ T cells from PBMCs. The receptors stem from a man between 18 and 29 years old in good health. Some clones in this sample may be carry-over from other donors' samples. Both conserved end residues are part of each CDR3. The D gene is left open where the match is weak. Only part of the rows carry a size: once, few, many, or a class if the clone is expanded.

d_gene,abundance,v_gene,j_gene,CDR3nt,CDR3aa
TRBD2,.,TRBV6-5,TRBJ2-1,TGTGCCAGCAGTGGTCTAGCGGGAGTAGGTGAGCAGTTCTTC,CASSGLAGVGEQFF
.,.,TRBV4-1,TRBJ2-1,TGCGCCAGCAGCCTAAGTCCAGCGGAAAATGAGCAGTTCTTC,CASSLSPAENEQFF
.,.,TRBV11-2,TRBJ2-2,TGTGCCAGCAGCCCCACTAGGAACACCGGGGAGCTGTTTTTT,CASSPTRNTGELFF
.,.,TRBV7-3,TRBJ2-7,TGTGCCAGCAGCCGGGGACCCCAAGGAGTCGCGAACGAGCAGTACTTC,CASSRGPQGVANEQYF
.,.,TRBV7-2,TRBJ1-2,TGTGCCAGCAGCCCTGGGGGGGCTAACTATGGCTACACCTTC,CASSPGGANYGYTF
TRBD1,.,TRBV5-1,TRBJ1-5,TGCGCCAGCAGCAAAACCGGGACAGGGGGTGAACAGCCCCAGCATTTT,CASSKTGTGGEQPQHF
.,.,TRBV28,TRBJ2-2,TGTGCCACCCTGAAGGGGGGCACCGGGGAGCTGTTTTTT,CATLKGGTGELFF
TRBD2,.,TRBV18,TRBJ2-1,TGTGCCAGCTCACCATGGGGTAGCGGGATGCACAATGAGCAGTTCTTC,CASSPWGSGMHNEQFF
.,.,TRBV10-1,TRBJ1-4,TGCGCCAACCCCGGGTCCCCTCTAGGTAATGAAAAACTGTTTTTT,CANPGSPLGNEKLFF
TRBD2,.,TRBV5-4,TRBJ2-7,TGTGCCAGCAGCTTTAGCGGGAGTGCTTTCCAGCAGTACTTC,CASSFSGSAFQQYF
.,.,TRBV6-1,TRBJ1-4,TGTGCCAGCACTACAGGTTCAACTAATGAAAAACTGTTTTTT,CASTTGSTNEKLFF
.,.,TRBV11-1,TRBJ2-1,TGTGCCAGCAGCTTCCGTTCCGATGAGCAGTTCTTC,CASSFRSDEQFF
TRBD1,.,TRBV7-2,TRBJ2-7,TGTGCCAGCAGAACCGGGACAGGCCTTCGCGAGCAGTACTTC,CASRTGTGLREQYF
TRBD1,.,TRBV5-1,TRBJ2-3,TGCGCCAGCAGCGTACAGGGGGCAGGAGATACGCAGTATTTT,CASSVQGAGDTQYF
.,few,TRBV28,TRBJ1-5,TGTGCCAGCAGTCGGAGGGGTCAGCCCCAGCATTTT,CASSRRGQPQHF
.,.,TRBV6-6,TRBJ2-5,TGTGCCAGCAGCAGCGGAGGACTGGGAGGCGAGACCCAGTACTTC,CASSSGGLGGETQYF
TRBD2,.,TRBV9,TRBJ2-3,TGTGCCAGCAGCCAGGCCTTTGGGCGGGAGACTCGCACAGATACGCAGTATTTT,CASSQAFGRETRTDTQYF
TRBD1,.,TRBV2,TRBJ2-3,TGTGCCAAGAGACAGGGGGCTTTCTTGGATACGCAGTATTTT,CAKRQGAFLDTQYF
.,once,TRBV29-1,TRBJ1-2,TGCAGCGTTGCAGGGGCCGCCTTAAACTATGGCTACACCTTC,CSVAGAALNYGYTF
TRBD1,.,TRBV28,TRBJ1-3,TGTGCCAGCAGCCGAGGGGGCCCTCACTCTGGAAACACCATATATTTT,CASSRGGPHSGNTIYF
.,.,TRBV6-5,TRBJ1-1,TGTGCCAGCACCATGAACGAGGGCACTGAAGCTTTCTTT,CASTMNEGTEAFF
.,.,TRBV5-1,TRBJ1-5,TGCGCCAGCGCAAAGGATGCCGGCGACAATCAGCCCCAGCATTTT,CASAKDAGDNQPQHF
.,.,TRBV2,TRBJ2-7,TGTGCCAGCAGTGAAGCTGGGACTGATTTAGCCTACGAGCAGTACTTC,CASSEAGTDLAYEQYF
.,few,TRBV2,TRBJ1-2,TGTGCCAGCAGGGAGGACAGCCCCTATGGCTACACCTTC,CASREDSPYGYTF
TRBD1,.,TRBV5-1,TRBJ2-1,TGCGCCAGCAGCTCTCCCGGGACAGGGGGCAGGAATGAGCAGTTCTTC,CASSSPGTGGRNEQFF
.,.,TRBV28,TRBJ2-7,TGTGCCAGCAGCTCAGGGGGGGGTCAAGCCTACGAGCAGTACTTC,CASSSGGGQAYEQYF
.,.,TRBV6-5,TRBJ1-1,TGTGCCAGCAGTTATCAACAGAGCACTGAAGCTTTCTTT,CASSYQQSTEAFF
.,.,TRBV2,TRBJ1-1,TGTGCCAGCCATTGGGGGGGCAGGGAGGGAACTGAAGCTTTCTTT,CASHWGGREGTEAFF
.,.,TRBV6-6,TRBJ2-3,TGTGCCAGCAGTTACAAGAGTAGCACAGATACGCAGTATTTT,CASSYKSSTDTQYF
.,.,TRBV19,TRBJ2-3,TGTGCCAGTAGTACCCGACAGGGCACAGATACGCAGTATTTT,CASSTRQGTDTQYF
.,.,TRBV2,TRBJ2-2,TGTGCCAGCAGTGGGAGGGGTAGAAACACCGGGGAGCTGTTTTTT,CASSGRGRNTGELFF
TRBD1,.,TRBV7-9,TRBJ2-1,TGTGCCAGCAGCCCAGCAGGGACAGGCCGCAATGAGCAGTTCTTC,CASSPAGTGRNEQFF
.,.,TRBV11-3,TRBJ2-7,TGTGCCAGCTCGAAGGGAAATGAGGTCGAGCAGTACTTC,CASSKGNEVEQYF
TRBD2,.,TRBV5-1,TRBJ2-5,TGCGCCAGCGGCGTAGGGCCTAGCGGCCAAGAGACCCAGTACTTC,CASGVGPSGQETQYF
.,few,TRBV6-1,TRBJ2-4,TGTGCCAGCAGTACCCGACTAGTCTCCGACATTCAGTACTTC,CASSTRLVSDIQYF
.,.,TRBV9,TRBJ2-2,TGTGCCAGCAGCGTAAGGGGAGACCGGAACACCGGGGAGCTGTTTTTT,CASSVRGDRNTGELFF
TRBD1,once,TRBV10-3,TRBJ1-1,TGTGCCACCGCAGGGGGCGCACTCACTGAAGCTTTCTTT,CATAGGALTEAFF